This T cell receptor beta chain was identified in a study of OX40 agonist ivuxolimab in advanced cancers. Study-level background: Ivuxolimab was a fully human IgG2 agonistic monoclonal antibody targeting the costimulatory receptor OX40 (CD134). Intravenous ivuxolimab was administered to patients every 2 weeks at six dose levels: 0.01, 0.1, 0.3, 1.5, 3 and 10 mg/kg. Of the approximately 54 dose-escalation patients, hepatocellular carcinoma was present in roughly 19, melanoma in some 15, renal cell carcinoma in 9 and head and neck cancer in 9. In the dose-escalation cohort, 82.7% of patients were male, and the mean age was approximately 60 years, with a range of roughly 20 to 85. Prior anti-PD-1, anti-PD-L1 or anti-CTLA-4 therapy was permitted, and checkpoint inhibitors had been received by 30% to 40% of dose-escalation patients. Partial responses occurred in three dose-escalation patients, of whom one had hepatocellular carcinoma and two had cutaneous melanoma. Peripheral TCRbeta sequencing aimed to test whether ivuxolimab altered TCR sequence diversity and caused clonal T-cell expansion. The paper covers the monotherapy dose-escalation part of the phase I ivuxolimab trial, which included N ≈ 52 patients. What the study reported, not specific to this receptor: The antigen specificity of the clonally expanded peripheral T cells was not determined. At doses from 0.1 to 3.0 mg/kg, clonal expansion was seen in both CD4+ and CD8+ blood T cells between baseline and week 6. Low levels of normalized T-cell clonal expansion were also seen in some patients who did not respond. In the 0.1-3.0 mg/kg groups, partial responders were among the patients with the lowest normalized peripheral clonal expansion, particularly in CD8+ T cells. After ivuxolimab, CD8+ T cells had more expanded clones than CD4+ T cells on average.

The trial excluded patients who had a history of autoimmune disease or were on systemic immunosuppression. In every dose cohort, peripheral blood was drawn for TCR sequencing at baseline, cycle 4 day 1, and cycle 7 day 1. Samples were obtained from an open-label, multicenter, first-in-human phase I dose-escalation trial of ivuxolimab. The trial enrolled adults with locally advanced or metastatic head and neck squamous cell, hepatocellular, melanoma or renal cell carcinoma. Before TCR sequencing, CD4+ T cells and CD8+ T cells were sorted from peripheral blood as separate populations. Turning to this clone: This receptor's antigen is unknown. Base qualities are not recorded, but no much larger clone differs from it by a single base.

Genomic DNA was isolated from the sorted cells so that the TCRbeta CDR3 region could be sequenced. TCRbeta CDR3 regions were sequenced using the immunoSEQ Assay. The source is immuneACCESS, and TCRdb retained only in-frame sequences with V and J called. Part of the clones is not carried over; for the studies checked, unresolved V genes explain less than half of this, and the remainder is unexplained. The sample yields some 57,000 clones; roughly 80% were counted once. Of the sample, around 3.9% falls within the top ten clones. The CDR3 has 13 amino acids, counting the end cysteine and phenylalanine. Just CDR3 DNA is preserved here, 39 bases in frame from base 1. The germline V gene sets CDR1 to SQVTM and CDR2 to ANQGSEA. Trimming takes 6 bases from V and 5 bases from J, and the germline ends sit 11 bases apart.

Here the chain combines TRBV29-1 and TRBJ1-6; TRBD1 could be the D gene, as 5 bases match. Sequencing used CD4+ or CD8+ T cells sorted from blood, obtained in a trial of the OX40 agonist ivuxolimab. The sequence came from an adult with an advanced solid tumor such as melanoma, head and neck, liver or kidney cancer. The CDR3 reads CSVGDGHNSPLHF. The DNA is TGCAGCGTCGGGGACGGCCATAATTCACCCCTCCACTTT. With the portions outside the CDR3 filled from the reference TRBV29-1 and TRBJ1-6 genes, the complete variable region becomes SAVISQKPSRDICQRGTSLTIQCQVDSQVTMMFWYRQQPGQSLTLIATANQGSEATYESGFVIDKFPISRPNLTFSTLTVSNMSPEDSSIYLCSVGDGHNSPLHFGNGTRLTVT.